Below are 26 T cell receptor beta chains sequenced from a single sample in a study of T cell responses to AZD1222 COVID-19 vaccine. TCRdb's copy holds only in-frame clones and misses some; the assay was immunoSEQ multiplex PCR. Of over 95,000 clones listed, more than 70% are singletons. The source was peripheral blood, collected 28 days after the second AZD1222 dose. Receptor source: an adult who received the AZD1222 COVID-19 vaccine.

The chain employs TRBV5-1 and TRBJ2-4; 8 bases are shared with TRBD2. CDR3 size: 16 residues. J gave up 5 bases and V 0 bases, and 7 bases lay outside the gene matches. CDR1 is SGHRS and CDR2 is YFSETQ in the germline V gene. CDR3 sequence: CASSLAAGVPQNIQYF. CDR3 DNA: TGCGCCAGCAGCTTGGCAGCGGGGGTCCCCCAAAACATTCAGTACTTC.

Comments on this clone: The sample contains more than one DNA sequence encoding this CDR3. The J gene is TRBJ1-2, the V gene TRBV7-3; D uncertain. Germline CDR1 is SGHTA and CDR2 is FQGTGA. This CDR3 has 13 residues. V lost 3 bases, J lost 2 bases, and 7 bases lay in between. The CDR3 bases are TGTGCCAGCAGCTTGGACGGGAACTATGGCTACACCTTC. This gives the protein CASSLDGNYGYTF. Together with reference TRBV7-3 and TRBJ1-2, the CDR3 gives the full variable domain: GAGVSQTPSNKVTEKGKYVELRCDPISGHTALYWYRQSLGQGPEFLIYFQGTGAADDSGLPNDRFFAVRPEGSVSTLKIQRTERGDSAVYLCASSLDGNYGYTFGSGTRLTVV.

The chain combines TRBV29-1 with TRBJ1-1; D uncertain. From germline, CDR1 is SQVTM and CDR2 ANQGSEA. The ends were cut back, 1 base at V and 8 bases at J, with 11 bases in the middle. The CDR3 runs 12 residues. Here the CDR3 DNA reads TGCAGCGTTGAAGTGTCCGGGATCGAAGCTTTCTTT. Protein: CSVEVSGIEAFF.

This sequence joins TRBV4-2 and TRBJ2-1; the match to TRBD2 covers 9 bases. The CDR3 extends over 17 amino acids. The V and J ends lost 3 bases and 4 bases, in that order; junction bases with no gene match: 10. Germline CDR1 and CDR2: LGHNA and YNFKEQ. CDR3 coding DNA: TGTGCCAGCAGCCAGGTCGCTAGCGGGGAGCCATACAATGAGCAGTTCTTC. It encodes CASSQVASGEPYNEQFF.

V is TRBV10-3 and J is TRBJ1-1; D unclear. Germline V CDR1 and CDR2: ENHRY, SYGVKD. CDR3 length: 14 amino acids. Trimming cost V 8 bases and J 6 bases, with 19 bases left between them. DNA for the CDR3: TGTGCCATCTCATTGGCCGGGGTCGCAGCTGAAGCTTTCTTT. This gives the protein CAISLAGVAAEAFF.

The chain links TRBV9 to TRBJ1-6, with a weak D call TRBD1 (5 bases). This CDR3 region has 14 residues. Trimming took off 3 bases at V and 6 bases at J, with 10 bases between the two ends. From germline, CDR1 is SGDLS and CDR2 YYNGEE. The DNA of the CDR3 is TGTGCCAGCAGCGGGGGACTTATTAATTCACCCCTCCACTTT. Translated: CASSGGLINSPLHF.

The J gene is TRBJ1-5, the V gene TRBV7-2, with unresolved D. The CDR3 length is 15 residues. In germline, CDR1 is SGHTA, CDR2 FQGNSA. Trimming took off 2 bases at V and 0 bases at J, with 8 bases between the two ends. The CDR3 region has the DNA TGTGCCAGCAGCTTATTGCCGAATAGCAATCAGCCCCAGCATTTT. Translation: CASSLLPNSNQPQHF.

The chain has TRBV5-6 and TRBJ1-5; possibly TRBD1 for D (5 bases). In germline, CDR1 is SGHDT, CDR2 YYEEEE. Trimming left V 1 base short and J 2 bases short, with 7 bases between. The CDR3 contains 14 residues. The DNA of the CDR3 is TGTGCCAGCAGCTTGCAGGGCGGCAATCAGCCCCAGCATTTT. Translating gives CASSLQGGNQPQHF.

The rearrangement uses TRBV6-2 or TRBV6-3 and TRBJ2-1; 7 bases line up with TRBD2. Germline CDR1 is MNHEY and CDR2 is SVGEGT. This CDR3 comprises 16 residues. V dropped 6 bases and J dropped 6; count of bases not matched to a gene: 14. The CDR3 protein is CASSRPGSGISNEQFF. CDR3 sequence (DNA): TGTGCCAGCAGCCGCCCGGGGAGCGGGATAAGCAATGAGCAGTTCTTC.

This chain uses TRBV19 with TRBJ2-1; D might be TRBD2 (5 bases). The germline CDR1 and CDR2 sequences are LNHDA and SQIVND (reference sequence). Trimming stripped 5 bases from V and 2 bases from J, with 13 bases between. There are 15 residues in the CDR3. The CDR3 is CASSLGDTTYNEQFF. In nucleotides, the CDR3 is TGTGCCAGTAGTCTCGGGGATACCACCTACAATGAGCAGTTCTTC.

The chain has TRBV18 and TRBJ1-5; a weak D match, TRBD1 (5 bases). Trimming cost V 1 base and J 0 bases, with 10 bases left between them. The CDR3 contains 16 residues. Germline V gene data show CDR1 as KGHSH and CDR2 as LQKENI. The CDR3 loop is CASSPRGTVSNQPQHF. The CDR3 DNA sequence: TGTGCCAGCTCACCACGAGGGACGGTTAGCAATCAGCCCCAGCATTTT.

This chain links TRBV7-2 with TRBJ1-6; no clear D gene. CDR1 and CDR2 (germline): SGHTA, FQGNSA. V lost 1 base and J lost 0, with 13 bases in between. This CDR3 region has 18 residues. CDR3 DNA sequence: TGTGCCAGCAGCTTAGATTTGATCCGGCGCTCCTATAATTCACCCCTCCACTTT. It translates to CASSLDLIRRSYNSPLHF.

In this sample, this clone turned up a few times. The V call is TRBV29-1, the J call TRBJ1-1, with D hard to call. The CDR3 is 11 residues long. Germline V gives CDR1 SQVTM, CDR2 ANQGSEA. Trimming removed 6 bases at V and 7 bases at J, with 12 bases between. The CDR3, as DNA: TGCAGCGTGTCGTCCCAGGTTGAAGCTTTCTTT. Translated, it gives CSVSSQVEAFF.

The rearrangement joins TRBV6-1 to TRBJ2-1, with TRBD1 matching over 9 bases. Trimming took 4 bases from V and 5 from J; bases not matched to a gene: 12. There are 17 residues in the CDR3. Germline CDR1 MNHNS, CDR2 SASEGT. The chain's CDR3 is CASSVRVGDRADNEQFF. The CDR3 DNA reads as TGTGCCAGCAGTGTTAGGGTGGGGGACAGGGCCGACAATGAGCAGTTCTTC.

This chain uses TRBV7-9 with TRBJ1-2; 8 bases line up with TRBD1. CDR1 and CDR2 (germline): SEHNR, FQNEAQ (reference sequence). The length of the CDR3 is 15 residues. Trimming at V came to 5 bases and at J to 8 bases, leaving 13 bases not matched to a gene. The CDR3 loop reads CASSRPGQDLRGYTF. The CDR3 DNA follows: TGTGCCAGCAGCAGACCGGGACAGGACTTGAGAGGCTACACCTTC.

This chain uses TRBV7-9 with TRBJ1-2, with D maybe TRBD1 (5 bases). V was clipped by 1 base and J by 8 bases, with 17 bases between them. Germline V gene lookup returns CDR1 SEHNR and CDR2 FQNEAQ (reference sequence). This CDR3 region has 15 residues. The CDR3 protein is CASSLEGTAWGGYTF. The DNA for the CDR3 is TGTGCCAGCAGCTTAGAGGGGACGGCATGGGGCGGCTACACCTTC.

The chain uses TRBV3-1 (or the pseudogene TRBV3-2) and TRBJ2-1; 8 bases are shared with TRBD1. V trimming: 6 bases; J trimming: 7 bases; junction bases outside the gene matches: 14. The CDR3 totals 16 residues. CDR1 and CDR2 (germline): LGHDT, YNNKEL (reference sequence). For the CDR3, the DNA is TGTGCCAGCAGACCCACCGGGACAGGAATTGGAAATGAGCAGTTCTTC. Translating gives CASRPTGTGIGNEQFF.

This chain uses TRBV7-2 with TRBJ1-1; the D gene is possibly TRBD1 (6 bases). The CDR3 consists of 13 residues. Germline assignment: CDR1 SGHTA and CDR2 FQGNSA. With 1 base removed from V and 11 bases from J, the gap between germline ends came to 14 bases. CDR3 DNA: TGTGCCAGCAGCTTAGGTAGAAGGCAGGGGGCTTTCTTT. This translates into CASSLGRRQGAFF. The whole variable domain, remainder taken from reference TRBV7-2 and TRBJ1-1, is GAGVSQSPSNKVTEKGKDVELRCDPISGHTALYWYRQSLGQGLEFLIYFQGNSAPDKSGLPSDRFSAERTGGSVSTLTIQRTQQEDSAVYLCASSLGRRQGAFFGQGTRLTVV.

The rearrangement uses TRBV19 and TRBJ1-5, with D hard to call. Germline values: CDR1 LNHDA, CDR2 SQIVND (reference sequence). The CDR3 totals 13 residues. The V end was cut by 5 bases, the J end by 6 bases, with 11 bases between. CDR3 in amino acids: CASSLQASQPQHF. CDR3 DNA sequence: TGTGCCAGTAGTCTCCAGGCCAGTCAGCCCCAGCATTTT.

V usage is TRBV7-2 and J usage is TRBJ2-3; perhaps TRBD2 as D (5 bases). The CDR3 sequence is 13 residues long. Germline-derived CDR1 and CDR2 are SGHTA and FQGNSA. V dropped 5 bases and J dropped 9 bases, with 15 bases sitting between them. CDR3 bases: TGTGCCAGCAGCCTTCCCCCCGGGGAGACGCAGTATTTT. It yields the protein CASSLPPGETQYF.

The chain is built from TRBV6-2 or TRBV6-3 and TRBJ2-3; D is ambiguous. There are 14 residues in the CDR3. Germline V gene lookup returns CDR1 MNHEY and CDR2 SVGEGT. V was shortened by 2 bases and J by 4 bases, with 10 bases between the two germline ends. CDR3 nucleotides: TGTGCCAGCAGTTACCTTGGACCGCCAGATACGCAGTATTTT. This gives the protein CASSYLGPPDTQYF.

This clone was detected once. The CDR3 sequence: CAISDSSEAFF. Written as DNA, the CDR3 is TGTGCCATCAGTGATTCCAGTGAAGCTTTCTTT. The rearrangement joins TRBV10-3 to TRBJ1-1; D remains ambiguous. CDR3 length: 11 amino acids. V was cut by 3 bases and J by 7 bases, with 6 bases left in between. Germline lookup yields CDR1 ENHRY and CDR2 SYGVKD.

The gene calls are TRBV7-9 and TRBJ2-7; no reliable D call. The CDR3 is 14 residues long. The germline V gene encodes CDR1 SEHNR and CDR2 FQNEAQ (reference sequence). V was pared by 2 bases and J by 1 base, with 9 bases between. The CDR3 sequence: CASSLQEFSYEQYF. CDR3 sequence (DNA): TGTGCCAGCAGCTTACAGGAATTTTCCTACGAGCAGTACTTC.

The rearrangement joins TRBV2 to TRBJ2-7; D remains unclear. CDR3 length: 14 residues. The germline V gene encodes CDR1 SNHLY and CDR2 FYNNEI. V was clipped by 3 bases and J by 2 bases, with 11 bases between them. The CDR3 sequence is CASSEKWSAYEQYF. CDR3 bases: TGTGCCAGCAGTGAGAAGTGGTCCGCCTACGAGCAGTACTTC.

This sequence joins TRBV19 and TRBJ2-2; D might be TRBD2 (5 bases). Trimming shortened V by 5 bases and J by 4 bases, and 17 bases separated the two germline ends. Germline CDR1 and CDR2: LNHDA and SQIVND (reference sequence). The CDR3 spans 16 residues. In DNA form, the CDR3 reads TGTGCCAGTAGTTCAACCCTCGGGGTCAGCACCGGGGAGCTGTTTTTT. As protein: CASSSTLGVSTGELFF.

The chain employs TRBV13 and TRBJ1-1, with a possible D match to TRBD1 (6 bases). The CDR3 spans 16 residues. Germline V gene data show CDR1 as PRHDT and CDR2 as FYEKMQ (reference sequence). The ends were cut back, 0 bases at V and 10 bases at J, with 21 bases in the middle. The CDR3 nucleotides are TGTGCCAGCAGCTTAGGTTTGACGGGGGCGGCCCTGGTAGCTTTCTTT. Translated: CASSLGLTGAALVAFF.